This T cell receptor beta chain was sequenced for a study of control samples from healthy donors and cancer patients. In its sample, this clone was seen a few times. Germline CDR1 SEHNR, CDR2 FQNEAQ (reference sequence). Deletions cut 1 base from V and 8 bases from J, with 14 bases between. CDR3 size: 14 residues. Sequenced by immunoSEQ multiplex PCR; TCRdb stores in-frame clones only, minus some. The table records around 120,000 clones, about 94% of them present only once. This receptor was taken from a man between 25 and 39 years old in good health. The sequenced sample was blood. The chain joins TRBV7-9 to TRBJ1-2; D not certain. The DNA for the CDR3 is TGTGCCAGCAGCTTAGAGGTGTCCCACAAAGGCTACACCTTC. It encodes CASSLEVSHKGYTF.